Presented here are 21 T cell receptor beta chains from one specimen sequenced in a study of T cells after yellow fever vaccination. Each CDR3 protein gets one entry after TCRdb re-called the 5' RACE reads with MiXCR. The top ten hold roughly 25% of the sample, which has around 30,000 distinct CDR3 sequences, over 5% seen once. This material consisted of PBMCs, either bulk or a sorted T-cell subset (CD4+, CD8+, memory, or dextramer-sorted; not recorded which), taken on the day of the yellow fever booster vaccination. The receptor set was obtained from a man aged 30 to 45 who received the YFV17D yellow fever vaccine.

This clonotype was observed many times. The chain uses TRBV7-6 and TRBJ2-5, with D perhaps being TRBD1 or TRBD2 (5 bases each). Germline loops: CDR1 SGHVS, CDR2 FNYEAQ. The CDR3 consists of 14 residues. V lost 5 bases and J 1 base, leaving 11 bases between the germline ends. CDR3 in amino acids: CASSLGVIQETQYF. CDR3 in DNA: TGTGCCAGCAGCCTGGGGGTTATCCAAGAGACCCAGTACTTC.

This clonotype is termed medium-sized (0.01 to 0.1%). This rearrangement joins TRBV27 to TRBJ2-1, with 10 bases identical to TRBD2. Germline trimming cut 4 bases from V and 9 bases from J; bases unmatched to any gene: 3. Germline CDR1 is MNHEY and CDR2 is SMNVEV (reference sequence). This CDR3 has 13 amino acids. The chain's CDR3 is CASSSSGRAEQFF. For the CDR3, the DNA is TGTGCCAGCAGTTCCAGCGGGAGGGCTGAGCAGTTCTTC.

This clonotype was observed at least ten times. V usage is TRBV5-6 and J usage is TRBJ2-7; D is unclear. Germline lookup yields CDR1 SGHDT and CDR2 YYEEEE. This CDR3 is built from 13 residues. The V and J ends lost 1 base and 5 bases respectively, with 10 bases between them. The CDR3, as DNA: TGTGCCAGCAGCTTGATGGTGGCCCACGAGCAGTACTTC. As protein: CASSLMVAHEQYF.

The genes are TRBV13 and TRBJ2-7; 7 positions match TRBD2. Germline V gives CDR1 PRHDT, CDR2 FYEKMQ (reference sequence). The ends lost 5 bases at V and 2 bases at J; junction bases unmatched: 12. CDR3 length: 16 amino acids. The CDR3 sequence: CASSLRAPAGAYEQYF. CDR3 coding DNA: TGTGCCAGCAGCCTTAGGGCCCCGGCGGGAGCCTACGAGCAGTACTTC.

This clonotype was detected ten times or more. CDR3 DNA sequence: TGTGCCAGCAGCGTCGGTTGGGCGGGAGGTAGCACCGGGGAGCTGTTTTTT. Translating it yields CASSVGWAGGSTGELFF. This rearrangement joins TRBV9 to TRBJ2-2; the match to TRBD2 covers 8 bases. V was clipped by 2 bases and J by 4 bases; unmatched bases: 10. The length of the CDR3 is 17 residues. The germline V gene has CDR1 SGDLS and CDR2 YYNGEE.

This clonotype was recorded many times. The genes are TRBV10-3 and TRBJ2-4; D unresolved. Germline-derived CDR1 and CDR2 are ENHRY and SYGVKD. Trimming removed 3 bases from V and 0 bases from J, with 3 bases in between. The CDR3 totals 13 residues. The CDR3 DNA follows: TGTGCCATCAGTGAAATAGCCAAAAACATTCAGTACTTC. Amino acids: CAISEIAKNIQYF.

J is TRBJ2-2 and V is TRBV7-6, with a weak D call TRBD2 (6 bases). V was pared by 4 bases and J by 5 bases, with 14 bases between. The CDR3 totals 15 residues. CDR1 is SGHVS, CDR2 FNYEAQ, per germline. CDR3 coding DNA: TGTGCCAGCAGCTGGACGCGGGATGGGACCGGGGAGCTGTTTTTT. Translated, it gives CASSWTRDGTGELFF.

The V call is TRBV20-1, the J call TRBJ2-7, with D uncertain. V was cut by 3 bases and J by 6 bases, with 12 bases left in between. Germline V gene lookup returns CDR1 DFQATT and CDR2 SNEGSKA (reference sequence). The CDR3 spans 12 residues. The CDR3 region is CSASSPSLEQYF. The CDR3 DNA is TGCAGTGCTAGTAGCCCGTCGCTCGAGCAGTACTTC.

This clonotype was recorded many times. This chain links TRBV6-5 with TRBJ1-2, with D unclear. The V gene's germline CDR1 is MNHEY and CDR2 SVGAGI. V was trimmed by 8 bases and J by 8 bases, leaving 12 bases between them. The CDR3 runs to 11 residues. The CDR3 DNA sequence: TGTGCCAGCGACGGTTTGGGAGGCTACACCTTC. Translated: CASDGLGGYTF.

A few counts support this clonotype. The V and J genes are TRBV19 and TRBJ2-7; 8 bases are shared with TRBD2. Germline V gene lookup returns CDR1 LNHDA and CDR2 SQIVND (reference sequence). Trimming took 7 bases from V and 1 from J; bases not matched to a gene: 6. CDR3 length: 14 residues. The CDR3 here is CASTDGGASYEQYF. The CDR3, as DNA: TGTGCCAGTACCGACGGGGGGGCATCCTACGAGCAGTACTTC.

Many counts were recorded for this clonotype. The chain couples TRBV9 to TRBJ2-3, with a tentative D call TRBD2 (7 bases). Trimming stripped 3 bases from V and 2 bases from J, with 13 bases between. Germline-derived CDR1 and CDR2 are SGDLS and YYNGEE. The CDR3 is made up of 15 amino acids. Written as DNA, the CDR3 is TGTGCCAGCAGCGCCGGGGCGGGGGCCACAGATACGCAGTATTTT. Its protein is CASSAGAGATDTQYF.

This clonotype was picked up a small number of times. The chain joins TRBV7-9 to TRBJ2-5, with D perhaps matching TRBD2 (6 bases). Germline V CDR1 and CDR2: SEHNR, FQNEAQ (reference sequence). Deletions cut 0 bases from V and 7 bases from J, with 12 bases between. The CDR3 sequence is 14 residues long. CDR3 sequence (DNA): TGTGCCAGCAGCTTAGCTAAGGCGGAGGGGACCCAGTACTTC. It encodes CASSLAKAEGTQYF. Complete variable domain (other parts from reference TRBV7-9 and TRBJ2-5): DTGVSQNPRHKITKRGQNVTFRCDPISEHNRLYWYRQTLGQGPEFLTYFQNEAQLEKSRLLSDRFSAERPKGSFSTLEIQRTEQGDSAMYLCASSLAKAEGTQYFGPGTRLLVL.

This clonotype appeared many times. This rearrangement joins TRBV25-1 to TRBJ1-6; the match to TRBD1 covers 7 bases. CDR3 size: 20 residues. Germline assignment: CDR1 MGHDK and CDR2 SYGVNS. The junction had 22 bases not matched to a gene; V was cut back by 4 bases and J by 7 bases. CDR3 sequence reads: CASSGTGTAGQWVKNSPLHF. The CDR3 nucleotides read TGTGCCAGCAGTGGTACAGGGACAGCTGGCCAATGGGTGAAAAATTCACCCCTCCACTTT.

This clonotype came up many times. The rearrangement links TRBV2 to TRBJ2-7; no firm D call. Germline lookup yields CDR1 SNHLY and CDR2 FYNNEI. The CDR3 has 16 amino acids. Trimming shortened V by 2 bases and J by 2 bases, and 16 bases separated the two germline ends. CDR3 bases: TGTGCCAGCAGTGAACCGAGTCTGGCGTTTACCTACGAGCAGTACTTC. Translating it yields CASSEPSLAFTYEQYF. Variable domain in full (rest from reference TRBV2 and TRBJ2-7): EPEVTQTPSHQVTQMGQEVILRCVPISNHLYFYWYRQILGQKVEFLVSFYNNEISEKSEIFDDQFSVERPDGSNFTLKIRSTKLEDSAMYFCASSEPSLAFTYEQYFGPGTRLTVT.

The V call is TRBV5-1, the J call TRBJ2-2, with 7 bases aligning to TRBD1. The trim removed 2 bases at V and 7 bases at J, leaving 8 bases unmatched. CDR3 size: 15 residues. Germline CDR1 is SGHRS and CDR2 is YFSETQ. CDR3: CASSFKGTEGGELFF. CDR3 coding DNA: TGCGCCAGCAGCTTCAAGGGGACAGAAGGCGGGGAGCTGTTTTTT.

This sequence joins TRBV20-1 and TRBJ1-1; maybe TRBD1 (5 bases). Germline V gene lookup returns CDR1 DFQATT and CDR2 SNEGSKA (reference sequence). V was trimmed by 0 bases and J by 3 bases, leaving 8 bases between them. The CDR3 sequence is 13 residues long. The CDR3 DNA sequence: TGCAGTGCTAGAGACGACAGTTACACTGAAGCTTTCTTT. This sequence encodes CSARDDSYTEAFF.

This clonotype was found a few times. The chain couples TRBV28 to TRBJ1-4, with no clear D. The CDR3 sequence is 14 residues long. Germline V CDR1 and CDR2: MDHEN, SYDVKM. With 3 bases removed from V and 8 bases from J, the gap between germline ends came to 13 bases. In DNA, the CDR3 is TGTGCCAGCAGTTTTAGCCTAAGCGTGGAAAAACTGTTTTTT. It yields the protein CASSFSLSVEKLFF.

The sample holds many counts of this clonotype. V usage is TRBV20-1 and J usage is TRBJ1-1, with D hard to call. From germline, CDR1 is DFQATT and CDR2 SNEGSKA (reference sequence). This CDR3 spans 12 amino acids. Trimming cost V 6 bases and J 9 bases, with 17 bases left between them. CDR3 sequence: CSAANPPGQAFF. CDR3 in DNA: TGCAGTGCGGCGAATCCCCCAGGCCAAGCTTTCTTT.

This clonotype was observed at least ten times. The chain uses TRBV11-2 and TRBJ2-7; 12 positions match TRBD2. Germline-derived CDR1 and CDR2 are SGHAT and FQNNGV. V was clipped by 0 bases and J by 3 bases; unmatched bases: 0. The CDR3 has 15 residues. CDR3 nucleotide sequence: TGTGCCAGCAGCTTAGAACTAGCGGGAGGCTACGAGCAGTACTTC. It is translated as CASSLELAGGYEQYF.

In its sample, this clonotype was seen a few times. V and J are TRBV12-3 or TRBV12-4 and TRBJ2-3, with D possibly matching TRBD1 (6 bases). V was trimmed by 7 bases and J by 1 base, leaving 15 bases between them. The CDR3 is 15 amino acids. The CDR3 reads CASTPGAGRTDTQYF. Here the CDR3 DNA reads TGTGCCAGCACCCCAGGGGCGGGTCGCACAGATACGCAGTATTTT.

This clonotype was detected ten times or more. The V and J genes are TRBV11-2 and TRBJ2-7; D ambiguous. Germline V gene lookup returns CDR1 SGHAT and CDR2 FQNNGV. The CDR3 length is 12 residues. V lost 5 bases, J lost 6 bases, and 11 bases lay in between. CDR3 residues: CASSHYGLEQYF. CDR3 sequence (DNA): TGTGCCAGCAGCCATTACGGTCTCGAGCAGTACTTC.